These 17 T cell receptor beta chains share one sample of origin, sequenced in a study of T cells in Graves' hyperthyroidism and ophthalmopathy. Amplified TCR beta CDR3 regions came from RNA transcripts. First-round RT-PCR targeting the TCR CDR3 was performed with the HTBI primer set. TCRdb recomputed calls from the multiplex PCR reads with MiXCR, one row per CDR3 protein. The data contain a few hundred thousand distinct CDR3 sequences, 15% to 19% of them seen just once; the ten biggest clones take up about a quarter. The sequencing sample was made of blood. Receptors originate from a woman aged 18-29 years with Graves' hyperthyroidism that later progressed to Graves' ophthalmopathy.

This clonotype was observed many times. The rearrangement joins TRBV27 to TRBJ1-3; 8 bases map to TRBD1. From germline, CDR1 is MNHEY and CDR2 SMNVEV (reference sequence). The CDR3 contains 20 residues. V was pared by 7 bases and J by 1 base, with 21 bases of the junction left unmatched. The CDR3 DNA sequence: TGTGCCAGCACCCCTCCGGAGACAGGGGTCATTCCATTATCTGGAAACACCATATATTTT. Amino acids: CASTPPETGVIPLSGNTIYF.

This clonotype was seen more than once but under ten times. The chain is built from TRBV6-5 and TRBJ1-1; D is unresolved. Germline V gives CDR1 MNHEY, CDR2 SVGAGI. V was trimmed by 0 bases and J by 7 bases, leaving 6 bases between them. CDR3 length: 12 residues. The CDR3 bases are TGTGCCAGCAGTTACTCGGACGGTGAAGCTTTCTTT. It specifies CASSYSDGEAFF.

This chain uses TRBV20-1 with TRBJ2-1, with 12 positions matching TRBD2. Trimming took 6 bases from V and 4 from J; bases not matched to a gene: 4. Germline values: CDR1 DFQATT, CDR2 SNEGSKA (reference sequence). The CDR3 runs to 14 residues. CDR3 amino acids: CSAPTSGSYNEQFF. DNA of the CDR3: TGCAGTGCGCCGACTAGCGGGAGTTACAATGAGCAGTTCTTC.

The CDR3 loop is CASSQEVWKVSKDTQYF. CDR3 coding DNA: TGCGCCAGCAGCCAAGAGGTTTGGAAGGTTTCAAAGGATACGCAGTATTTT. The chain combines TRBV4-1 with TRBJ2-3; D is unclear. CDR1 MGHRA and CDR2 YSYEKL come from the germline V gene. Trimming took off 0 bases at V and 6 bases at J, with 19 bases between the two ends. CDR3 length: 17 residues.

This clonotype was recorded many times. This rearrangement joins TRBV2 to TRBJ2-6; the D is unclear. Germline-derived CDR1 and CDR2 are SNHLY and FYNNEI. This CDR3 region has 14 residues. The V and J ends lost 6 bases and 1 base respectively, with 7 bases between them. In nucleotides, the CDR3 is TGTGCCAGCAGAGTCTTATCTGGGGCCAACGTCCTGACTTTC. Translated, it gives CASRVLSGANVLTF.

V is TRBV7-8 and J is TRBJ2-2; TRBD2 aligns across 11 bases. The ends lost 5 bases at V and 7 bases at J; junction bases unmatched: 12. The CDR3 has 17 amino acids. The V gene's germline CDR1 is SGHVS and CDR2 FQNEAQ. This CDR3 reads CASSKWGLAAEGGELFF. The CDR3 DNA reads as TGTGCCAGCAGCAAGTGGGGACTAGCGGCAGAGGGCGGGGAGCTGTTTTTT. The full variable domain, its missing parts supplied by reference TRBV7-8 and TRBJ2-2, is GAGVSQSPRYKVAKRGQDVALRCDPISGHVSLFWYQQALGQGPEFLTYFQNEAQLDKSGLPSDRFFAERPEGSVSTLKIQRTQQEDSAVYLCASSKWGLAAEGGELFFGEGSRLTVL.

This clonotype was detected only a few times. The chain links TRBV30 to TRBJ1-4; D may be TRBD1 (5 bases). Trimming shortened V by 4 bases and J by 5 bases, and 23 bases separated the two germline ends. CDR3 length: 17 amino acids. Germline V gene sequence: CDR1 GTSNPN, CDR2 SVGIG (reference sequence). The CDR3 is CAWTHGSLSGGNEKLFF. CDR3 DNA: TGTGCCTGGACTCACGGGAGTCTCTCGGGGGGGAATGAAAAACTGTTTTTT. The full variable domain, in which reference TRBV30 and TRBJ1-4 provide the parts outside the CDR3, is SQTIHQWPATLVQPVGSPLSLECTVEGTSNPNLYWYRQAAGRGLQLLFYSVGIGQISSEVPQNLSASRPQDRQFILSSKKLLLSDSGFYLCAWTHGSLSGGNEKLFFGSGTQLSVL.

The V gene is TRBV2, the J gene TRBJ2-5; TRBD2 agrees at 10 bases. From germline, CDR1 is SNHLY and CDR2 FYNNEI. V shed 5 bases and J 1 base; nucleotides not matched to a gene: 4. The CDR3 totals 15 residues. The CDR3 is CASSPGLAAQETQYF. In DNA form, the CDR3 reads TGTGCCAGCAGTCCTGGACTAGCGGCCCAAGAGACCCAGTACTTC. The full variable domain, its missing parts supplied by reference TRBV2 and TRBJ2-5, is EPEVTQTPSHQVTQMGQEVILRCVPISNHLYFYWYRQILGQKVEFLVSFYNNEISEKSEIFDDQFSVERPDGSNFTLKIRSTKLEDSAMYFCASSPGLAAQETQYFGPGTRLLVL.

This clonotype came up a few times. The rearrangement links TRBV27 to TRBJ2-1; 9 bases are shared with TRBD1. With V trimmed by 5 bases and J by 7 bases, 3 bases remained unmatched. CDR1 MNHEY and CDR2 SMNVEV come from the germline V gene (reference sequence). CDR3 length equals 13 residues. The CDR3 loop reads CASSQTGGNEQFF. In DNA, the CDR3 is TGTGCCAGCAGTCAGACAGGGGGAAATGAGCAGTTCTTC.

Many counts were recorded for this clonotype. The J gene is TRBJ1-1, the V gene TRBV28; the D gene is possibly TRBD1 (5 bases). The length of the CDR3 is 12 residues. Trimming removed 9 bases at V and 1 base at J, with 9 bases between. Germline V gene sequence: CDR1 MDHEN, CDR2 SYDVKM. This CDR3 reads CASFTGNTEAFF. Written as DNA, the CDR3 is TGTGCCAGTTTCACAGGGAACACTGAAGCTTTCTTT.

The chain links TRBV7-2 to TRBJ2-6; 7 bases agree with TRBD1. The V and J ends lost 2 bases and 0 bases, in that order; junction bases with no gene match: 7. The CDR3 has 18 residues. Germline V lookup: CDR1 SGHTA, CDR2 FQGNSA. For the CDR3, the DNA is TGTGCCAGCAGCTTAAAAGGGACAGACTACTCTGGGGCCAACGTCCTGACTTTC. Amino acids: CASSLKGTDYSGANVLTF.

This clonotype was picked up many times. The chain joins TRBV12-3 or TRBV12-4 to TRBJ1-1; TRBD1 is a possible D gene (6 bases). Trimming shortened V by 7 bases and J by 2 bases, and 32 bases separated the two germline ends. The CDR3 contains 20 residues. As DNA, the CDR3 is TGTGCCAGCACTCGTTTGGGGACACTGTTTTTTTTCCCTATAAACACTGAAGCTTTCTTT. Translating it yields CASTRLGTLFFFPINTEAFF.

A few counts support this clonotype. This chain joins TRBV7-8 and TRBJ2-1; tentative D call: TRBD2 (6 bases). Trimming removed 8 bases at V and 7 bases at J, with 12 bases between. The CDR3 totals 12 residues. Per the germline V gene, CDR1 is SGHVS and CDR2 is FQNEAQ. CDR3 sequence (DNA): TGTGCCAGCTCGGGCCGGGGGAATGAGCAGTTCTTC. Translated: CASSGRGNEQFF.

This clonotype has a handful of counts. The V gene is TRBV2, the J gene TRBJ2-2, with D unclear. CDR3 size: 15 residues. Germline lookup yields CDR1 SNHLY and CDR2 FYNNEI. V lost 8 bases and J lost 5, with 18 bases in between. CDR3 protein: CASLHRVTTTGELFF. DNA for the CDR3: TGTGCCAGCCTGCACCGGGTAACAACTACCGGGGAGCTGTTTTTT.

CDR3 loop: CSVRNTGELFF. The CDR3 DNA sequence: TGCAGCGTTCGAAACACCGGGGAGCTGTTTTTT. This rearrangement joins TRBV29-1 to TRBJ2-2; D is unresolved. Looked up from germline, CDR1 is SQVTM and CDR2 is ANQGSEA. Between the trimmed V and J ends, which lost 5 bases and 2 bases, there was a span of 3 bases. The CDR3 is 11 amino acids.

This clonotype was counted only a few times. The CDR3 DNA follows: TGTGCCAGCAGTGCTGACAGGAACCAAGAGACCCAGTACTTC. Translation gives CASSADRNQETQYF. V usage is TRBV27 and J usage is TRBJ2-5; D might be TRBD1 (6 bases). Germline lookup yields CDR1 MNHEY and CDR2 SMNVEV (reference sequence). This CDR3 is built from 14 residues. With 5 bases removed from V and 0 bases from J, the gap between germline ends came to 10 bases.

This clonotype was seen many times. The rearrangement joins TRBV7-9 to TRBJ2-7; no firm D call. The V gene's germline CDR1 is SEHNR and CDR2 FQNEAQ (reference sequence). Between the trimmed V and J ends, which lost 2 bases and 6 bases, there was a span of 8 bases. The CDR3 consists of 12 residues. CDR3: CASSLFIGEQYF. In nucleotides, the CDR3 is TGTGCCAGCAGCTTATTCATCGGCGAGCAGTACTTC.